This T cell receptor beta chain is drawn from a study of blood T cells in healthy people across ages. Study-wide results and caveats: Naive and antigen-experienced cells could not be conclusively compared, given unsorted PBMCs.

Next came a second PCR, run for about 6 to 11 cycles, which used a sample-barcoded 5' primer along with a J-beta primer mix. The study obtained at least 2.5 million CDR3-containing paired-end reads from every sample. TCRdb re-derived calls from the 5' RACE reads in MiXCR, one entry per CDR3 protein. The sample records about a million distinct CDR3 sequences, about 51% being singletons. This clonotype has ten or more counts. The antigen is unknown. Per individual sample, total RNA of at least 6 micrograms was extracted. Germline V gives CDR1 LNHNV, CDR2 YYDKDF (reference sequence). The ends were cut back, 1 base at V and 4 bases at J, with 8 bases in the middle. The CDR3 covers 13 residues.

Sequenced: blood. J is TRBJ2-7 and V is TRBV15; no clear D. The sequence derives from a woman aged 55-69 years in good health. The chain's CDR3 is CATSRGLEYEQYF. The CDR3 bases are TGTGCCACCAGCAGAGGATTGGAGTACGAGCAGTACTTC.